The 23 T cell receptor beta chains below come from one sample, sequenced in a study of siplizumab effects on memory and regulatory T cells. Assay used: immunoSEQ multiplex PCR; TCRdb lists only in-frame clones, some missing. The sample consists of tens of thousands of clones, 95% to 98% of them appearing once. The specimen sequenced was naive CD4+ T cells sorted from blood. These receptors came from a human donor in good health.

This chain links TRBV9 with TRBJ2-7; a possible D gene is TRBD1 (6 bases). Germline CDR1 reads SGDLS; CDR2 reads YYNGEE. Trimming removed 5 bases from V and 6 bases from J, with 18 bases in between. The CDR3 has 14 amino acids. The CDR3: CASSRRTVPLEQYF. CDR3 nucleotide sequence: TGTGCCAGCAGTAGAAGGACAGTACCCCTCGAGCAGTACTTC.

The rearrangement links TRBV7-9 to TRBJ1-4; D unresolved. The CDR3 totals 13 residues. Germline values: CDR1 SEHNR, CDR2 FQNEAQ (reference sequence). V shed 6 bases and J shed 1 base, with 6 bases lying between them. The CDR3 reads CASSWGTNEKLFF. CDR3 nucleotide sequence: TGTGCCAGCAGTTGGGGAACTAATGAAAAACTGTTTTTT.

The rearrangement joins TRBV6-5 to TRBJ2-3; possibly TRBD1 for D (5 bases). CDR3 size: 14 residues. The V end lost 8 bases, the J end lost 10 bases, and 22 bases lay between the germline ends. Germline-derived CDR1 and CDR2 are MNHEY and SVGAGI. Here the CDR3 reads CASQTTVYPVAQYF. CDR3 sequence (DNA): TGTGCCAGCCAAACGACAGTTTATCCGGTGGCGCAGTATTTT.

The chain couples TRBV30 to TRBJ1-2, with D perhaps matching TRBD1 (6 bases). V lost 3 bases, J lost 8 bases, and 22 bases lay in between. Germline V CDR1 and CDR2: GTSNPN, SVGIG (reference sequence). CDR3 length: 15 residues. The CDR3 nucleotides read TGTGCCTGGAGGGGGGCCCAGGCGGGGGCAGGGGGCTACACCTTC. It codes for CAWRGAQAGAGGYTF.

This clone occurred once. CDR3: CASFPGTPPLHF. The CDR3 DNA reads as TGTGCCAGCTTCCCCGGAACACCACCCCTCCACTTT. The chain has TRBV6-5 and TRBJ1-6; no firm D call. V dropped 8 bases and J dropped 11 bases, with 13 bases sitting between them. The germline V gene encodes CDR1 MNHEY and CDR2 SVGAGI. There are 12 residues in the CDR3.

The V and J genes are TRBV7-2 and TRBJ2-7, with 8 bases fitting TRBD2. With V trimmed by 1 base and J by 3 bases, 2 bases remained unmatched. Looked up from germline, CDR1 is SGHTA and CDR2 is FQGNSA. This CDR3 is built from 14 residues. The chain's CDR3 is CASSLEAGVYEQYF. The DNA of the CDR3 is TGTGCCAGCAGCTTAGAAGCGGGAGTCTACGAGCAGTACTTC.

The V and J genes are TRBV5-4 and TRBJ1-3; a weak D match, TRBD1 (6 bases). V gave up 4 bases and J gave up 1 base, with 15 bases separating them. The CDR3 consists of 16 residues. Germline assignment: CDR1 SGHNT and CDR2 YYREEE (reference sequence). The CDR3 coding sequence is TGTGCCAGCAGCACACGCCGAGGGGGGTCTGGAAACACCATATATTTT. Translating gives CASSTRRGGSGNTIYF.

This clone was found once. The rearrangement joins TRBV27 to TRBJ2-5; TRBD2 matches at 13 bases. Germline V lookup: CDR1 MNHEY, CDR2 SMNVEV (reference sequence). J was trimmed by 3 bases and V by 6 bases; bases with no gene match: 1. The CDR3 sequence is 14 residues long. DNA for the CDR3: TGTGCCAGCAGAGGACTAGCGGGGGAAGAGACCCAGTACTTC. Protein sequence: CASRGLAGEETQYF.

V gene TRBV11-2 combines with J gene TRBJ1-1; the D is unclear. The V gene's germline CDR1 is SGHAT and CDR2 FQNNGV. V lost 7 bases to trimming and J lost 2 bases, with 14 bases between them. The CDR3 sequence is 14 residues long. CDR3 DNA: TGTGCCAGCAACCCCGGGAGGGTTAACACTGAAGCTTTCTTT. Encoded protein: CASNPGRVNTEAFF.

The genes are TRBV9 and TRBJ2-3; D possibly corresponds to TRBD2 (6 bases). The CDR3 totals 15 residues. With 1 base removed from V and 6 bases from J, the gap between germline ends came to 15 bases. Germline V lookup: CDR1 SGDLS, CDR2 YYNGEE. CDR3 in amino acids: CASSVSAGQPDTQYF. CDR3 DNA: TGTGCCAGCAGCGTATCGGCGGGGCAACCTGATACGCAGTATTTT.

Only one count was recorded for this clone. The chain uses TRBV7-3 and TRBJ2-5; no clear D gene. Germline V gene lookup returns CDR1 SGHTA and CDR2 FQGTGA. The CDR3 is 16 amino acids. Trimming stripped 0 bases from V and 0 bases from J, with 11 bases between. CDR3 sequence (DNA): TGTGCCAGCAGCTTAACCCTCGACCCGTACCAAGAGACCCAGTACTTC. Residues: CASSLTLDPYQETQYF. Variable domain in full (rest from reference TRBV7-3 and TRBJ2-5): GAGVSQTPSNKVTEKGKYVELRCDPISGHTALYWYRQSLGQGPEFLIYFQGTGAADDSGLPNDRFFAVRPEGSVSTLKIQRTERGDSAVYLCASSLTLDPYQETQYFGPGTRLLVL.

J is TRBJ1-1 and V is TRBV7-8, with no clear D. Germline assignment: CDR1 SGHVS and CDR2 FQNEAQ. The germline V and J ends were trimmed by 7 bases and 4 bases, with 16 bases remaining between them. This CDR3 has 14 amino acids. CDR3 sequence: CASTEFSPVTEAFF. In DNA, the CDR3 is TGTGCCAGCACCGAATTTTCGCCGGTCACTGAAGCTTTCTTT.

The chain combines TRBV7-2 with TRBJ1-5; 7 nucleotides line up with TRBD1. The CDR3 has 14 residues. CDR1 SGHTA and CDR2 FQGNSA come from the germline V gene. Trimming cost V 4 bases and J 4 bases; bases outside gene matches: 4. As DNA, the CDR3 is TGTGCCAGCAGCTCGACAGGGATTAATCAGCCCCAGCATTTT. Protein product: CASSSTGINQPQHF. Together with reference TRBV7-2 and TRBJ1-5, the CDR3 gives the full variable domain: GAGVSQSPSNKVTEKGKDVELRCDPISGHTALYWYRQSLGQGLEFLIYFQGNSAPDKSGLPSDRFSAERTGGSVSTLTIQRTQQEDSAVYLCASSSTGINQPQHFGDGTRLSIL.

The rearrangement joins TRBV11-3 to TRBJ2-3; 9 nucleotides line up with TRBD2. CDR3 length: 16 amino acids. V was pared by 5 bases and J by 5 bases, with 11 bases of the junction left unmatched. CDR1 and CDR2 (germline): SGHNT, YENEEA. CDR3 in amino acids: CASSPEGGRAVDTQYF. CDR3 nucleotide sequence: TGTGCCAGCAGCCCCGAAGGCGGGAGGGCCGTAGATACGCAGTATTTT.

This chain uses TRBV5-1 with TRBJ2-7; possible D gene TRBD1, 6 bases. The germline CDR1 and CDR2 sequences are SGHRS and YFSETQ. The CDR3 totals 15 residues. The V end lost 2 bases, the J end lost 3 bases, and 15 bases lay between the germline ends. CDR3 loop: CASSLYQQGDYEQYF. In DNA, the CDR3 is TGCGCCAGCAGCTTATACCAACAGGGAGACTACGAGCAGTACTTC.

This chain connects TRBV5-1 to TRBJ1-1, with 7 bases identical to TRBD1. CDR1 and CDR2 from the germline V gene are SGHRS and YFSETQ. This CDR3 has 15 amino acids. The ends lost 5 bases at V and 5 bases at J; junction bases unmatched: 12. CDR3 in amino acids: CASSVVGGLGTEAFF. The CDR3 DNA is TGCGCCAGCAGTGTTGTAGGGGGCCTGGGGACTGAAGCTTTCTTT.

The DNA for the CDR3 is TGTGCCAGCAGTCGGCGGCCACTAGCACTCGGGAATGAGCAGTTCTTC. Translated: CASSRRPLALGNEQFF. The chain carries TRBV7-2 and TRBJ2-1; D is possibly TRBD2 (6 bases). V lost 6 bases to trimming and J lost 7 bases, with 22 bases between them. CDR3 length: 16 amino acids. The V gene's germline CDR1 is SGHTA and CDR2 FQGNSA.

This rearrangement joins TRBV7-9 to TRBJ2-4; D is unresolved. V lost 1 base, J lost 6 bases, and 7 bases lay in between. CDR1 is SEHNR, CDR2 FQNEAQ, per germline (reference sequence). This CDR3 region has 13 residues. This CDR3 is CASSLGGPNIQYF. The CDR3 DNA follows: TGTGCCAGCAGCTTAGGCGGTCCAAACATTCAGTACTTC.

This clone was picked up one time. For the CDR3, the DNA is TGTGCCAGCAGTCCCGGACAGGGATCCTCCTTAACACTCTCTGGGGCCAACGTCCTGACTTTC. This encodes CASSPGQGSSLTLSGANVLTF. The V call is TRBV2, the J call TRBJ2-6; the match to TRBD1 covers 8 bases. Losses at the gene ends were 5 bases for V and 0 bases for J; bases not matched to a gene: 18. The CDR3 extends over 21 amino acids. Germline V gene sequence: CDR1 SNHLY, CDR2 FYNNEI.

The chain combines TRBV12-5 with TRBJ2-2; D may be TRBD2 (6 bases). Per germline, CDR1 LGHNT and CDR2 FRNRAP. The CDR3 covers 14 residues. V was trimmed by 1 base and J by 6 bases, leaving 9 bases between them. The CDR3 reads CASGLELAAGELFF. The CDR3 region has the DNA TGTGCTAGTGGTTTGGAACTAGCCGCCGGGGAGCTGTTTTTT.

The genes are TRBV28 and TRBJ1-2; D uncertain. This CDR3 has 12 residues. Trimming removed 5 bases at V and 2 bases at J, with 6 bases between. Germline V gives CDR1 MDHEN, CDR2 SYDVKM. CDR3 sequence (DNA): TGTGCCAGCAGTGAGAGGAACTATGGCTACACCTTC. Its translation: CASSERNYGYTF.

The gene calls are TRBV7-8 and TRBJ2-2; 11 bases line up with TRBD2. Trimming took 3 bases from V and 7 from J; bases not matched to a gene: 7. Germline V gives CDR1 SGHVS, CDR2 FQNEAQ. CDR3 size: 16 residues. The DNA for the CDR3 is TGTGCCAGCAGCTTGGGACTAGCGGCGCAGAGCGGGGAGCTGTTTTTT. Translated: CASSLGLAAQSGELFF.

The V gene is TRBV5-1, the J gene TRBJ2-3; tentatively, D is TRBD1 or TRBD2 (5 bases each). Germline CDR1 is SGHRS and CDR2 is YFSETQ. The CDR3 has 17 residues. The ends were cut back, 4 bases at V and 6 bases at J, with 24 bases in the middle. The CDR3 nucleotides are TGCGCCAGCAGCCCCGGGACGGAACTAGGCTCGGGTGATACGCAGTATTTT. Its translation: CASSPGTELGSGDTQYF.